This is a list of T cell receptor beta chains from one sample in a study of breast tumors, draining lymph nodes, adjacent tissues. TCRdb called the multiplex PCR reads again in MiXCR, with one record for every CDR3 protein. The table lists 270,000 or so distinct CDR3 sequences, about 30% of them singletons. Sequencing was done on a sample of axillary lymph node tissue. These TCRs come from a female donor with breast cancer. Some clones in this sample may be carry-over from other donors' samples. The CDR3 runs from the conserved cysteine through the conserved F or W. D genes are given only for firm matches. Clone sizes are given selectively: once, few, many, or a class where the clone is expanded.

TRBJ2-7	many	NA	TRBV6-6	TGTGCCAGCACCGTTGGTTTTGGGACCTACGAGCAGTACTTC	CASTVGFGTYEQYF
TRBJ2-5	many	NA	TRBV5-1	TGCGCCAGCACGCAGGTGGGGTACCGGGAGACCCAGTACTTC	CASTQVGYRETQYF
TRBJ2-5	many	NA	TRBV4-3	TGCGCCAGCAGCCAACCCGGGGACTCCCTCCGCGACCAGTACTTC	CASSQPGDSLRDQYF
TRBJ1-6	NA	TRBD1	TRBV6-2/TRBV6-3	TGTGCCAGCAAGGCGACAGGGGGCAATTTGAATTCACCCCTCCACTTT	CASKATGGNLNSPLHF
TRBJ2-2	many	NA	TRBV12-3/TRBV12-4	TGTGCCACAACCGCGTGGGGGGCTAACGGGGAGCTGTTTTTT	CATTAWGANGELFF
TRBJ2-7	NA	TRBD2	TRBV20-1	TGCAGTGCTAGAGGCAGGACTAGCGGGACCTACGAGCAGTACTTC	CSARGRTSGTYEQYF
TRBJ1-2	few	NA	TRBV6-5	TGTGCCAGCAGTCACTCGCGGGGGGACATCAACTATGGCTACACCTTC	CASSHSRGDINYGYTF
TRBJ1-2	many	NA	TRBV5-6	TGTGCCAGCAGCTGGGGAGACTATGGCTACACCTTC	CASSWGDYGYTF
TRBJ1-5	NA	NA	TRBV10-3	TGTGCCATCAGTGAGTCTGGCGGACATTTT	CAISESGGHF
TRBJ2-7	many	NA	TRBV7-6	TGTGCCAGCAGCTTAGTCAGCTGGCGCGAGCAGTACTTC	CASSLVSWREQYF
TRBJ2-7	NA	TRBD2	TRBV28	TGTGCCAGCAGTTTTAGCGGGAGGGCCTGGTTGGGCGAGCAGTACTTC	CASSFSGRAWLGEQYF
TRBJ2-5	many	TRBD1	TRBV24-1	TGTGCCACCTCCGGGACAGGGCGGGGAGAGACCCAGTACTTC	CATSGTGRGETQYF
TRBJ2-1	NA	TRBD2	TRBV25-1	TGTGCCAGCAGAACCGGACTAGCGGGAGGCTCACCCAACAATGAGCAGTTCTTC	CASRTGLAGGSPNNEQFF
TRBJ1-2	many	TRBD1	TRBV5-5	TGTGCCAGCAGCTTGGAACAGGGGCTTGCCTATGGCTACACCTTC	CASSLEQGLAYGYTF
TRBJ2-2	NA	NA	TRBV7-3	TGTGCCAGCAGCTTAACCCACGGCGGGGACCCGAACACCGGGGAGCTGCTTTTT	CASSLTHGGDPNTGELLF
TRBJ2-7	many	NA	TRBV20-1	TGCAGTGCTAGATTGTACGCGAAGCGGGCGCTCTCCTACGAGCAGTACTTC	CSARLYAKRALSYEQYF
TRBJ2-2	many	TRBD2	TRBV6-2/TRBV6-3	TGTGCCAGCAGCAAACTAGCGGTGAACACCGGGGAGCTGTTTTTT	CASSKLAVNTGELFF
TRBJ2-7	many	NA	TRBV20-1	TGCAGTGCTAGGAGTTGGCAATCCTACGAGCAGTACTTC	CSARSWQSYEQYF
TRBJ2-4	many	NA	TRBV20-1	TGCAGTGCTAGAGATGCCAGGGGAAACATTCAGTACTTC	CSARDARGNIQYF
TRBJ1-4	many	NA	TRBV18	TGTGCCAGCTCATATGGAGCAACTAATGAAAAACTGTTTTTT	CASSYGATNEKLFF
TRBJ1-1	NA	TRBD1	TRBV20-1	TGCAGTGCTAGACCGGTTGGAGGGGGCTCTCTAAACACTGAAGCTTTCTTT	CSARPVGGGSLNTEAFF
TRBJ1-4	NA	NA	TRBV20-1	TGCAGTGCTAAGTCAGTCGGTACTAGCGGGAGGAGTGCAACTAATGAAAAACTGTTTTTT	CSAKSVGTSGRSATNEKLFF
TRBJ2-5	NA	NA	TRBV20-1	TGCAGTGCTAGAGATTTACAGGAGCAGTTTCGAGGAGAGACCCAGCACTTC	CSARDLQEQFRGETQHF
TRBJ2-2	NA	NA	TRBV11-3	TGTGCCAGCAGCTCGCACTTGGGGGGGACAAGCAAACACCGGGAAGCTGTTTTT	CASSSHLGGTSKHREAVF
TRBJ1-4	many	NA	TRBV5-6	TGTGCCAGCAGCGACTGGACAGCCTTGAATGAAAAACTGTTTTTT	CASSDWTALNEKLFF
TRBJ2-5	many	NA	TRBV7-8	TGTGCCAGCAGCTTACTGCCGTCTACCTCTCAAGAGACCCAGTACTTC	CASSLLPSTSQETQYF
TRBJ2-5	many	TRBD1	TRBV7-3	TGTGCCAGCAGCGGGGGACAGGGGCCCCAAGAGACCCAGTACTTC	CASSGGQGPQETQYF
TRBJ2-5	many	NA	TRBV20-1	TGCAGTGCTAGACACTATATAGGGGCCGAGACCCAGTACTTC	CSARHYIGAETQYF
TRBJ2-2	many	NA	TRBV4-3	TGCGCCAGCAGCCAGACCCTTACAGGGATGGGCACCGGGGAGCTGTTTTTT	CASSQTLTGMGTGELFF